This T cell receptor beta chain was identified in a study of control samples from healthy donors and cancer patients. TCRdb keeps only in-frame clones here, not all; method: immunoSEQ multiplex PCR. Here the sample spans roughly 64,000 clones, about nine tenths being singletons. V shed 6 bases and J 6 bases; nucleotides not matched to a gene: 14. Germline CDR1 and CDR2: MNHEY and SMNVEV (reference sequence). CDR3 size: 16 residues. This receptor was taken from a woman aged 50 to 65 with colorectal cancer. The sample comprised PBMCs. This chain joins TRBV27 and TRBJ2-3, with 8 bases matching TRBD1. The CDR3 DNA follows: TGTGCCAGCAGCCAAGACAGGGGACGAAGGAGTGATACGCAGTATTTT. Its protein is CASSQDRGRRSDTQYF.